This is a list of T cell receptor beta chains from one sample in a study of shared clonotypes between healthy human individuals. Sequencing used immunoSEQ multiplex PCR; TCRdb keeps in-frame clones, though not all of them. The profile shows roughly 760,000 clones, 74% of them singletons. The sequenced sample consisted of memory CD4+ T cells sorted from blood. The receptor set was obtained from a woman in her twenties or thirties in good health. Both conserved end residues are part of each CDR3. The D gene is left open where the match is weak. Clone size, where shown, is once, few, many, or a class for clones that have expanded.

j_gene: TRBJ2-2; v_gene: TRBV29-1; abundance: many; d_gene: NA; CDR3nt: TGCAGCGTTGTTATGTCTGGGACCCAGGGGACCGGGGAGCTGTTTTTT; CDR3aa: CSVVMSGTQGTGELFF
j_gene: TRBJ2-7; v_gene: TRBV28; abundance: NA; d_gene: NA; CDR3nt: TGTGCCAGCAGTCTCCCTTCGGGCGCCTTCTACGAGCAGTACTTC; CDR3aa: CASSLPSGAFYEQYF
j_gene: TRBJ2-2; v_gene: TRBV7-3; abundance: NA; d_gene: TRBD1; CDR3nt: TGTGCCAGCAGCGCAGACAGGGGTAGGGTCACCGGGGAGCTGTTTTTT; CDR3aa: CASSADRGRVTGELFF
j_gene: TRBJ1-1; v_gene: TRBV10-3; abundance: few; d_gene: TRBD1; CDR3nt: TGTGCCATCAGATTACAGGGGGCGCGCACTGAAGCTTTCTTT; CDR3aa: CAIRLQGARTEAFF
j_gene: TRBJ1-4; v_gene: TRBV5-1; abundance: NA; d_gene: NA; CDR3nt: TGCGCCAGCAGCTTCTCAGGGGTGGAGGAAAAACTGTTTTTT; CDR3aa: CASSFSGVEEKLFF
j_gene: TRBJ2-2; v_gene: TRBV6-6; abundance: NA; d_gene: NA; CDR3nt: TGTGCCAGCAGTTACCCGGACACCGGGGAGCTGTTTTTT; CDR3aa: CASSYPDTGELFF
j_gene: TRBJ2-7; v_gene: TRBV2; abundance: NA; d_gene: TRBD1; CDR3nt: TGTGCCAGCAGTGTGCAGGGGGCTGTTGGGGTTGAGCAGTACTTC; CDR3aa: CASSVQGAVGVEQYF
j_gene: TRBJ2-7; v_gene: TRBV6-1; abundance: NA; d_gene: TRBD2; CDR3nt: TGTGCCAGCAGTACCGTAGCGGGAGGGCCCATAGAGCAGTACTTC; CDR3aa: CASSTVAGGPIEQYF
j_gene: TRBJ2-1; v_gene: TRBV7-9; abundance: NA; d_gene: TRBD2; CDR3nt: TGTGCCAGCAGCGCCTTGGGACTAGCGGGGCTCGGCAATGAGCAGTTCTTC; CDR3aa: CASSALGLAGLGNEQFF
j_gene: TRBJ2-3; v_gene: TRBV6-5; abundance: NA; d_gene: NA; CDR3nt: TGTGCCAGCAAGGGGAGTAGCGGAGGCACAGATACGCAGTATTTT; CDR3aa: CASKGSSGGTDTQYF
j_gene: TRBJ1-1; v_gene: TRBV11-1; abundance: NA; d_gene: TRBD1; CDR3nt: TGTGCCAGCAGGGGGACAGGGGGCGGGACTGAAGCTTTCTTT; CDR3aa: CASRGTGGGTEAFF
j_gene: TRBJ2-7; v_gene: TRBV2; abundance: NA; d_gene: NA; CDR3nt: TGTGCCAGCAAGAGTCCACAGGCCGTCTACGAGCAGTACTTC; CDR3aa: CASKSPQAVYEQYF
j_gene: TRBJ2-1; v_gene: TRBV7-9; abundance: NA; d_gene: TRBD2; CDR3nt: TGTGCCAGCAGCTGGCGTCGCGCGGGAGGGCCCTATGAGCAGTTCTTC; CDR3aa: CASSWRRAGGPYEQFF
j_gene: TRBJ1-5; v_gene: TRBV14; abundance: NA; d_gene: NA; CDR3nt: TGTGCCAGCAGCCAAGATTGGATGAAGGGTAGAAATCAGCCCCAGCATTTT; CDR3aa: CASSQDWMKGRNQPQHF
j_gene: TRBJ2-7; v_gene: TRBV20-1; abundance: NA; d_gene: NA; CDR3nt: TGCAGTGCTCTCGCGGGACGGGTGCAGTACTTC; CDR3aa: CSALAGRVQYF
j_gene: TRBJ2-7; v_gene: TRBV10-2; abundance: few; d_gene: TRBD2; CDR3nt: TGCGCCAGCAGGGGACTAGCGGGGTATGGCGAGCAGTACTTC; CDR3aa: CASRGLAGYGEQYF
j_gene: TRBJ2-3; v_gene: TRBV5-1; abundance: NA; d_gene: NA; CDR3nt: TGCGCCAGCAGCTTAAACTCCTATTCAGATACGCAGTATTTT; CDR3aa: CASSLNSYSDTQYF
j_gene: TRBJ2-7; v_gene: TRBV29-1; abundance: NA; d_gene: NA; CDR3nt: TGCAGCGTTGAAGTCGTGGCAGGGGTCAACGAGCAGTACTTC; CDR3aa: CSVEVVAGVNEQYF
j_gene: TRBJ2-7; v_gene: TRBV5-1; abundance: NA; d_gene: TRBD1; CDR3nt: TGCGCCAGCCACCGGGACAGCAATGCCTACGAGCAGTACTTC; CDR3aa: CASHRDSNAYEQYF
j_gene: TRBJ2-7; v_gene: TRBV9; abundance: few; d_gene: NA; CDR3nt: TGTGCCAGCAGCGTATCGGTCGGCGAGCAGTACTTC; CDR3aa: CASSVSVGEQYF
j_gene: TRBJ2-7; v_gene: TRBV27; abundance: NA; d_gene: NA; CDR3nt: TGTGCCAGCCGCTTCAATCCAGGGTACGAGCAGTACTTC; CDR3aa: CASRFNPGYEQYF
j_gene: TRBJ1-5; v_gene: TRBV7-8; abundance: NA; d_gene: NA; CDR3nt: TGTGCCAGCAGCAAGGAGGGAAATCAGCCCCAGCATTTT; CDR3aa: CASSKEGNQPQHF
j_gene: TRBJ2-7; v_gene: TRBV6-5; abundance: NA; d_gene: TRBD1; CDR3nt: TGTGCCAGCACTCTAGGGGGACAGGGCTCCTACGAGCAGTACTTC; CDR3aa: CASTLGGQGSYEQYF